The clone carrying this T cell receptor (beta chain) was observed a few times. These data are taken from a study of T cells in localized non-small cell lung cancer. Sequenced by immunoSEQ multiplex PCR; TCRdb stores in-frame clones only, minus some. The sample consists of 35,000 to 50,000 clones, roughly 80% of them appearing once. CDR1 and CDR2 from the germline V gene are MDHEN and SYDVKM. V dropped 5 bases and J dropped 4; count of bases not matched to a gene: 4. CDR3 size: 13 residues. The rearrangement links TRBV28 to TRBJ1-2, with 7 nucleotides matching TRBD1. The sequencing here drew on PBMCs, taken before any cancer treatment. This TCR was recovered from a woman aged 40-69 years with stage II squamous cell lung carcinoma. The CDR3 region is CASSGDSIYGYTF. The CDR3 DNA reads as TGTGCCAGCAGTGGGGACAGCATCTATGGCTACACCTTC.